This T cell receptor beta chain was recovered during a study of T-cell reconstitution after alpha-beta-depleted transplantation in children. It was with unique molecular identifiers that the TCRbeta library was prepared. TCRdb recomputed calls from the PCR reads with MiXCR, one row per CDR3 protein. The top ten clones hold 2% to 3% of a sample with 500,000 or so distinct CDR3 sequences, 32% of them seen once. This CDR3 is 18 amino acids long. V lost 2 bases and J lost 2; bases outside the gene matches: 8. Germline CDR1 SGHNT, CDR2 YYREEE (reference sequence). This clonotype came up a few times. The J gene is TRBJ2-3, the V gene TRBV5-4; 13 nucleotides agree with TRBD2. This specimen was PBMCs from the stem cell graft donor, taken from the stem cell graft. This receptor was obtained from a human donor who donated a stem cell graft to a child with aplastic anemia. In nucleotides, the CDR3 is TGTGCCAGCAGCTTCGAACTAGCGGGAGGGCCTAACACAGATACGCAGTATTTT. Its protein product is CASSFELAGGPNTDTQYF.